This T cell receptor (beta chain) emerged from a study of T-cell reconstitution after alpha-beta-depleted transplantation in children. Study-wide points: Reported findings indicate that, about two months after transplant, alpha-beta T cells came from several hundred expanded clones, which were derived from non-depleted graft cells. The study traced high day-60 TCRbeta diversity in some patients to surviving recipient T cells and thymic progenitors. T-cell counts and diversity at one year following transplant were attributed mainly to newly produced T cells.

This clonotype was detected a few times. Its antigen is unidentified. The CDR3 covers 15 residues. With 3 bases clipped from V and 5 bases from J, the junction kept 8 bases outside the gene matches. Looked up from germline, CDR1 is DFQATT and CDR2 is SNEGSKA (reference sequence). Unique molecular identifiers were incorporated into the prepared TCRbeta library. TCRdb re-called the PCR reads through MiXCR, storing one row per CDR3 protein. In the table there are about 460,000 distinct CDR3 sequences, 10% to 12% of which are singletons. The chain links TRBV20-1 to TRBJ2-3; 10 bases are a match to TRBD1. The specimen was PBMCs, mostly from graft donor cells, collected 180 days after TCRalphabeta/CD19-depleted stem cell transplant. The clonotype originates from a female patient between 2 and 10 years old who had a stem cell transplant for aplastic anemia, so the T cells may come from the graft donor. DNA of the CDR3: TGCAGTGCTAGCGGACAGGGGGGGCATGGAGATACGCAGTATTTT. This gives the protein CSASGQGGHGDTQYF.